A selection of T cell receptor beta chains follows, all from one sample in a study of human CD4 T cells and Enterobacteriaceae. Here immunoSEQ multiplex PCR was the method, and the copy in TCRdb shows in-frame clones only, minus some. The profile shows around 26,000 clones, approximately 81% of them singletons. The sample taken for sequencing was memory CD4+ T cells from blood. The source is a human donor in good health. CDR3s include the opening cysteine and the closing phenylalanine or tryptophan. A D gene is named only where the DNA matches it firmly. Part of the rows lack a size; the others show once, few, many or a class for expanded clones.

TRBJ2-7,NA,TRBV5-1,TRBD2,CASSPGTSGGPSYEQYF,TGCGCCAGCAGCCCGGGGACTAGCGGGGGGCCCTCCTACGAGCAGTACTTC
TRBJ2-1,few,TRBV18,TRBD2,CASSPPLAGGNEQFF,TGTGCCAGCTCACCACCTCTAGCGGGGGGGAATGAGCAGTTCTTC
TRBJ1-1,NA,TRBV19,NA,CASNNRGRGNPMNTEAFF,TGTGCCAGTAATAATCGCGGGCGGGGAAACCCAATGAACACTGAAGCTTTCTTT
TRBJ1-6,NA,TRBV11-2,NA,CASSLELGIISPLHF,TGTGCCAGCAGCTTAGAGCTGGGAATTATTTCACCCCTCCACTTT
TRBJ2-1,NA,TRBV28,TRBD2,CASRETSGLYNEQFF,TGTGCCAGCAGGGAGACTAGCGGCTTATACAATGAGCAGTTCTTC
TRBJ1-4,NA,TRBV4-1,TRBD1,CASSPGGGRVTNEKLFF,TGCGCCAGCAGCCCAGGGGGGGGGCGCGTAACTAATGAAAAACTGTTTTTT
TRBJ1-2,NA,TRBV10-1,NA,CASSDTGYGYTF,TGCGCCAGCAGTGACACAGGGTATGGCTACACCTTC
TRBJ1-1,NA,TRBV5-6,TRBD1,CASSFWQGALTEAFF,TGTGCCAGCAGCTTCTGGCAGGGGGCGCTTACTGAAGCTTTCTTT
TRBJ1-1,medium-sized,TRBV28,NA,CASSLPDKLNTEAFF,TGTGCCAGCAGTTTACCGGACAAGTTGAACACTGAAGCTTTCTTT
TRBJ2-7,NA,TRBV5-1,TRBD1,CASSSFRQGAFHEQYF,TGCGCCAGCAGCTCCTTCCGACAGGGGGCTTTCCACGAGCAGTACTTC
TRBJ2-3,NA,TRBV9,NA,CASSVGGEAAGAQYF,TGTGCCAGCAGCGTAGGGGGGGAGGCCGCCGGGGCGCAGTATTTT
TRBJ2-7,NA,TRBV5-1,NA,CASSLSGPVLGGEQYF,TGCGCCAGCAGCTTATCCGGTCCAGTACTAGGGGGCGAGCAGTACTTC
TRBJ1-1,NA,TRBV6-6,NA,CASRPTKGGNTEAFF,TGTGCCAGCAGGCCTACAAAGGGCGGGAACACTGAAGCTTTCTTT
TRBJ1-3,NA,TRBV9,NA,CASSPRGSGNTIYF,TGTGCCAGCAGCCCGAGGGGGTCTGGAAACACCATATATTTT
TRBJ1-3,NA,TRBV7-2,NA,CASSPQQGSFAGNTIYF,TGTGCCAGCAGCCCGCAACAGGGCTCATTTGCTGGAAACACCATATATTTT
TRBJ1-2,NA,TRBV5-5,NA,CASSVVYGYTF,TGTGCCAGCAGCGTAGTCTATGGCTACACCTTC
TRBJ2-1,NA,TRBV14,NA,CASSDPSGEQFF,TGTGCCAGCAGCGACCCCTCGGGTGAGCAGTTCTTC
TRBJ1-1,NA,TRBV30,TRBD1,CAWSVYGTGATEAFF,TGTGCCTGGAGTGTATACGGGACAGGGGCCACTGAAGCTTTCTTT
TRBJ2-7,NA,TRBV5-1,NA,CASSLGVSHPIVEQYF,TGCGCCAGCAGCTTGGGGGTGTCTCACCCTATCGTCGAGCAGTACTTC
TRBJ2-7,once,TRBV27,NA,CASSLKLRDPAYEQYF,TGTGCCAGCAGTTTGAAACTCAGGGATCCCGCCTACGAGCAGTACTTC
TRBJ2-5,once,TRBV6-5,NA,CASSRALQETQYF,TGTGCCAGCAGCCGTGCGCTCCAAGAGACCCAGTACTTC
TRBJ1-1,NA,TRBV2,NA,CASSEALRNTEAFF,TGTGCCAGCAGTGAAGCGCTTCGGAACACTGAAGCTTTCTTT
TRBJ2-2,NA,TRBV27,NA,CASSGGTGPGGTGELFF,TGTGCCAGCAGTGGTGGTACAGGACCTGGGGGAACCGGGGAGCTGTTTTTT